The 4 T cell receptor beta chains below come from one sample, sequenced in a study of spatial heterogeneity in lung cancer. Time point denoted: sample taken at primary tumor resection. In TCRdb, the 5' RACE reads were re-called with MiXCR into one record per CDR3 protein. The table shows approximately 680 distinct CDR3 sequences, with about an eighth occurring only once. What these receptors recognize is not known. Overall study results and limits: Tumors with more nonsynonymous mutations had more expanded intratumoral alpha and beta TCRs.

Here the sequenced sample was lung tumor tissue, taken at surgery. These receptors originate from a female donor with early-stage non-small cell lung cancer.

By frequency in the sample, this clonotype is large. As an off-target read in a library built for alpha chains, this beta chain has a frequency of little significance. This sequence joins TRBV11-3 and TRBJ2-7; possibly TRBD1 for D (6 bases). Trimming took 0 bases from V and 0 from J, leaving 9 bases between them. Germline V gene lookup returns CDR1 SGHNT and CDR2 YENEEA. The CDR3 has 15 residues. The CDR3 DNA sequence: TGTGCCAGCAGCTTAGAGGCAGGGGACTCCTACGAGCAGTACTTC. Translating it yields CASSLEAGDSYEQYF.

Within the sample, this clonotype is large. The library was built for alpha chains, so this beta chain is an off-target read and its size means little. V usage is TRBV5-1 and J usage is TRBJ2-1, with D tentatively TRBD2 (6 bases). This CDR3 has 12 residues. Trimming cost V 7 bases and J 9 bases, with 14 bases left between them. CDR1 is SGHRS, CDR2 YFSETQ, per germline. The CDR3 spells CASGIAVGEQFF. The CDR3 nucleotides read TGCGCCAGCGGAATAGCGGTCGGTGAGCAGTTCTTC. The complete variable domain, with remaining parts taken from reference TRBV5-1 and TRBJ2-1, reads KAGVTQTPRYLIKTRGQQVTLSCSPISGHRSVSWYQQTPGQGLQFLFEYFSETQRNKGNFPGRFSGRQFSNSRSEMNVSTLELGDSALYLCASGIAVGEQFFGPGTRLTVL.

This clonotype is large within its sample. The library was prepared for alpha chains; this beta chain is a stray read, so its frequency means little. The chain recombines TRBV27 with TRBJ1-1; D gene ambiguous. CDR3 length equals 11 residues. Per germline, CDR1 MNHEY and CDR2 SMNVEV (reference sequence). Trimming removed 3 bases at V and 4 bases at J, with 3 bases between. CDR3 DNA: TGTGCCAGCAGTTTGGGCACTGAAGCTTTCTTT. Amino acids: CASSLGTEAFF.

This clonotype is large. This beta chain is off target for a library built for alpha chains, so its abundance means little. The CDR3 DNA reads TGTGCCACGCTGGAAAAGGGGAATAGCAATCAGCCCCAGCATTTT. Protein sequence: CATLEKGNSNQPQHF. The chain joins TRBV6-5 to TRBJ1-5, with a possible D match to TRBD1 (5 bases). In germline, CDR1 is MNHEY, CDR2 SVGAGI. CDR3 length: 15 residues. V was cut by 10 bases and J by 0 bases, with 16 bases left in between.